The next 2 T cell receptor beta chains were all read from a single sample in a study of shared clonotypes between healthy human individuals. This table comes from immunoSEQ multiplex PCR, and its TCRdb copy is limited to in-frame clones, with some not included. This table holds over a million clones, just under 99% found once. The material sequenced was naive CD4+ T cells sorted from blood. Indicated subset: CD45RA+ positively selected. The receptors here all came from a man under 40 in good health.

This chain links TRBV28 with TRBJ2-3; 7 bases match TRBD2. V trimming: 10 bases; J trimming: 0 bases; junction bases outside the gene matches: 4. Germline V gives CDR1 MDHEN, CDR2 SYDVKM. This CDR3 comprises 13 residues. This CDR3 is CANGGVSTDTQYF. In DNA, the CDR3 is TGTGCCAATGGGGGGGTTAGCACAGATACGCAGTATTTT. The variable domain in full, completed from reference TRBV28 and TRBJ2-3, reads DVKVTQSSRYLVKRTGEKVFLECVQDMDHENMFWYRQDPGLGLRLIYFSYDVKMKEKGDIPEGYSVSREKKERFSLILESASTNQTSMYLCANGGVSTDTQYFGPGTRLTVL.

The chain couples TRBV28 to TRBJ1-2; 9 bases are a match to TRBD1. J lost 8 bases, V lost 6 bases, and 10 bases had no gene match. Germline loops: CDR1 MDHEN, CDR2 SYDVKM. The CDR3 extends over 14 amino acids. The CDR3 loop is CASRPSRDRDGYTF. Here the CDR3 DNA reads TGTGCCAGCAGACCAAGCCGGGACAGGGACGGCTACACCTTC.